The 27 T cell receptor beta chains given below trace back to one sample, sequenced in a study of T cells in Graves' hyperthyroidism and ophthalmopathy (dated by TCRdb to the late 2010s). Libraries were constructed by multiplex PCR. Sequencer: Illumina HiSeq 2000. Amplification of TCR beta CDR3 regions was carried out from RNA transcripts. For the first round of RT-PCR on the TCR CDR3, the HTBI primer set was used together with the Qiagen OneStep RT-PCR kit. In TCRdb, the public reads were trimmed at Q25 with fastp and aligned with MiXCR, with productive beta chains retained. A single entry per CDR3 protein holds the most common genes and DNA from its merged rows. The sample profile shows some 770,000 distinct CDR3 sequences; around 17% of them were found once. The ten largest clones capture around 7.7% of the sample. The sample was blood. The origin of the receptors is a man aged 18 to 30 with Graves' hyperthyroidism.

This clonotype has more than one count but fewer than ten. The chain employs TRBV29-1 and TRBJ1-1, with D possibly matching TRBD1 (5 bases). Germline values: CDR1 SQVTM, CDR2 ANQGSEA. The CDR3 is 15 residues long. The V and J ends lost 4 bases and 0 bases respectively, with 15 bases between them. The CDR3 nucleotides read TGCAGCGTTGTTAGTTTGGGACCGTTGAACACTGAAGCTTTCTTT. It yields the protein CSVVSLGPLNTEAFF.

This clonotype has more than one count but fewer than ten. The J gene is TRBJ2-1, the V gene TRBV20-1, with a weak D call TRBD2 (6 bases). The germline V gene has CDR1 DFQATT and CDR2 SNEGSKA (reference sequence). This CDR3 is built from 14 residues. V lost 1 base to trimming and J lost 14 bases, with 21 bases between them. The CDR3 DNA reads TGCAGTGCTAGAGTTCGAGGCAGGGAGGTGGTTGAGTTCTTC. It codes for CSARVRGREVVEFF.

In its sample, this clonotype was seen many times. The chain carries TRBV2 and TRBJ2-1, with 7 nucleotides matching TRBD1. The CDR3 covers 15 residues. Germline V CDR1 and CDR2: SNHLY, FYNNEI. J gave up 6 bases and V 6 bases, and 11 bases lay outside the gene matches. The CDR3 DNA reads as TGTGCCAGCAGCGCCCGACAGGGCATCGGCAATGAGCAGTTCTTC. Amino acid sequence: CASSARQGIGNEQFF.

The chain has TRBV29-1 and TRBJ2-5; D uncertain. CDR3 length equals 15 residues. Per germline, CDR1 SQVTM and CDR2 ANQGSEA. Between the trimmed V and J ends, which lost 4 bases and 5 bases, there was a span of 20 bases. CDR3 coding DNA: TGCAGCGTTGCGAGTTTAAGGGTTCCCCGGGAGACCCAGTACTTC. This translates into CSVASLRVPRETQYF.

This clonotype was seen many times. The chain uses TRBV4-1 and TRBJ1-2; D is ambiguous. CDR3 length: 13 residues. V was trimmed by 1 base and J by 2 bases, leaving 5 bases between them. Germline loops: CDR1 MGHRA, CDR2 YSYEKL. The CDR3 coding sequence is TGCGCCAGCAGCCAAGGCCAGAACTATGGCTACACCTTC. The encoded protein is CASSQGQNYGYTF.

This clonotype has a single count. The V call is TRBV20-1, the J call TRBJ1-4; the D is unclear. The CDR3 covers 13 residues. Deletions cut 3 bases from V and 5 bases from J, with 10 bases between. Per the germline V gene, CDR1 is DFQATT and CDR2 is SNEGSKA (reference sequence). The chain's CDR3 is CSARNFSNEKLFF. CDR3 nucleotide sequence: TGCAGTGCTAGGAACTTCTCCAATGAAAAACTGTTTTTT.

The V gene is TRBV18, the J gene TRBJ1-5; a possible D gene is TRBD1 (5 bases). Germline values: CDR1 KGHSH, CDR2 LQKENI. The CDR3 spans 16 residues. Trimming removed 3 bases from V and 8 bases from J, with 20 bases in between. CDR3 DNA sequence: TGTGCCAGCTCACCGGACCCCACCGGGGACGAAAAGCCCCAGCATTTT. Its protein is CASSPDPTGDEKPQHF.

This clonotype was seen a few times. The rearrangement links TRBV30 to TRBJ2-1; perhaps TRBD2 as D (6 bases). Germline V gives CDR1 GTSNPN, CDR2 SVGIG (reference sequence). CDR3 length equals 13 residues. Trimming removed 0 bases at V and 11 bases at J, with 14 bases between. CDR3 DNA sequence: TGTGCCTGGAGTGTACTCTGGGGGGAGAAGCAGTTCTTC. Its protein is CAWSVLWGEKQFF.

This clonotype was observed many times. DNA for the CDR3: TGTGCCAGCAGCTTACCATGGACTAGGAACGAGCAGTTCTTC. It codes for CASSLPWTRNEQFF. The chain couples TRBV7-2 to TRBJ2-1; 7 bases align to TRBD2. The CDR3 totals 14 residues. From germline, CDR1 is SGHTA and CDR2 FQGNSA. V lost 2 bases and J lost 10; bases outside the gene matches: 8.

In this sample, this clonotype turned up many times. The rearrangement links TRBV7-7 to TRBJ2-5, with TRBD2 as a possible D gene (6 bases). There are 15 residues in the CDR3. Looked up from germline, CDR1 is SSHAT and CDR2 is FNYEAQ (reference sequence). V lost 1 base, J lost 4 bases, and 13 bases lay in between. The DNA of the CDR3 is TGTGCCAGCAGCTTAGGGAGGGACGAGCGAGAGACCCAGTACTTC. This translates into CASSLGRDERETQYF.

Many counts were recorded for this clonotype. This CDR3 is CASSPNDRARQPQHF. CDR3 in DNA: TGTGCCAGCAGTCCGAATGACAGGGCCCGTCAGCCCCAGCATTTT. The chain combines TRBV28 with TRBJ1-5; 7 bases are shared with TRBD1. Trimming took 5 bases from V and 6 from J; bases not matched to a gene: 10. Germline V gives CDR1 MDHEN, CDR2 SYDVKM. The CDR3 consists of 15 residues.

This clonotype showed up many times. V usage is TRBV28 and J usage is TRBJ2-6; TRBD1 agrees at 7 bases. Per germline, CDR1 MDHEN and CDR2 SYDVKM. Germline trimming cut 6 bases from V and 0 bases from J; bases unmatched to any gene: 2. This CDR3 is built from 15 residues. DNA of the CDR3: TGTGCCAGCAGGCGACAGGGCTCTGGGGCCAACGTCCTGACTTTC. As protein: CASRRQGSGANVLTF.

This clonotype has ten or more counts. The genes are TRBV28 and TRBJ2-1; the match to TRBD2 covers 8 bases. The CDR3 is 17 residues long. The V segment lost 1 base and the J segment 8 bases; nucleotides outside the gene matches: 13. Germline-derived CDR1 and CDR2 are MDHEN and SYDVKM. CDR3 DNA sequence: TGTGCCAGCAGTTTATCCTTAAGTAGCGGGATAGTTGATGAGCAGTTCTTC. This translates into CASSLSLSSGIVDEQFF.

The table lists this clonotype with many counts. The chain recombines TRBV28 with TRBJ1-1; no clear D. Trimming stripped 3 bases from V and 0 bases from J, with 14 bases between. Germline loops: CDR1 MDHEN, CDR2 SYDVKM. This CDR3 comprises 16 residues. This chain's CDR3 is CASSFSMLQLNTEAFF. The CDR3 nucleotides read TGTGCCAGCAGTTTCTCAATGTTACAGTTGAACACTGAAGCTTTCTTT.

The chain carries TRBV4-2 and TRBJ2-3; 12 bases align to TRBD2. The CDR3 has 19 amino acids. V lost 1 base, J lost 1 base, and 9 bases stayed unmatched. From germline, CDR1 is LGHNA and CDR2 YNFKEQ. The CDR3 DNA is TGTGCCAGCAGCCAAGCCGGGACTAGCGGGTCTAGAGGCACAGATACGCAGTATTTT. Protein product: CASSQAGTSGSRGTDTQYF.

This sequence joins TRBV29-1 and TRBJ2-3; 9 nucleotides line up with TRBD2. V was pared by 7 bases and J by 3 bases, with 8 bases of the junction left unmatched. This CDR3 region has 14 residues. In germline, CDR1 is SQVTM, CDR2 ANQGSEA. The CDR3 spells CSASGAGGTDTQYF. CDR3 DNA sequence: TGCAGCGCCAGCGGAGCGGGAGGAACAGATACGCAGTATTTT.

This clonotype was observed at least ten times. V usage is TRBV5-1 and J usage is TRBJ2-7; D may be TRBD1 (5 bases). Germline loops: CDR1 SGHRS, CDR2 YFSETQ. The CDR3 contains 15 residues. Trimming pared 0 bases from V and 2 bases from J, leaving 12 bases between. CDR3 sequence: CASSLDQGRTYEQYF. CDR3 coding DNA: TGCGCCAGCAGCTTGGATCAGGGCAGGACCTACGAGCAGTACTTC.

This clonotype showed up many times. The rearrangement uses TRBV7-2 and TRBJ2-1, with no clear D. From germline, CDR1 is SGHTA and CDR2 FQGNSA. The V end lost 1 base, the J end lost 0 bases, and 10 bases lay between the germline ends. This CDR3 contains 16 residues. CDR3 loop: CASSLVGTSSYNEQFF. Here the CDR3 DNA reads TGTGCCAGCAGCTTAGTGGGAACGAGCTCCTACAATGAGCAGTTCTTC.

This clonotype has ten or more counts. The rearrangement uses TRBV12-3 or TRBV12-4 and TRBJ2-7; 9 bases agree with TRBD1. The CDR3 consists of 15 residues. Losses at the gene ends were 5 bases for V and 2 bases for J; bases not matched to a gene: 7. The CDR3 loop is CASSPSGTGTYEQYF. DNA for the CDR3: TGTGCCAGCAGTCCCTCCGGGACAGGGACCTACGAGCAGTACTTC.

This clonotype was seen repeatedly, ten times or more. The chain links TRBV20-1 to TRBJ2-5; D is unclear. Trimming shortened V by 4 bases and J by 1 base, and 10 bases separated the two germline ends. This CDR3 is 13 amino acids long. Germline V gives CDR1 DFQATT, CDR2 SNEGSKA (reference sequence). The CDR3 DNA reads as TGCAGTGCTACCGGACGAGGCCAAGAGACCCAGTACTTC. It encodes CSATGRGQETQYF.

This clonotype came up many times. The chain is built from TRBV19 and TRBJ2-5; 12 bases fit TRBD2. From germline, CDR1 is LNHDA and CDR2 SQIVND (reference sequence). V shed 9 bases, J shed 9 bases, and the junction held 11 bases outside the gene matches. The CDR3 sequence is 14 residues long. Here the CDR3 DNA reads TGTGCCAGCGCTAGCGGGAGGGCCGCAGCGGCCCAGTACTTC. The encoded protein is CASASGRAAAAQYF.

At least ten counts were recorded for this clonotype. The chain has TRBV6-1 and TRBJ2-5; perhaps D is TRBD1 or TRBD2 (6 bases each). The CDR3 contains 16 residues. Germline V gene lookup returns CDR1 MNHNS and CDR2 SASEGT. V was trimmed by 0 bases and J by 2 bases, leaving 13 bases between them. The CDR3 sequence is CASSEAGRGLQETQYF. The CDR3 coding sequence is TGTGCCAGCAGTGAAGCCGGCCGGGGGCTTCAAGAGACCCAGTACTTC.

This clonotype has a handful of counts. V usage is TRBV3-1 and J usage is TRBJ2-2; maybe TRBD2 (7 bases). Germline V gives CDR1 LGHDT, CDR2 YNNKEL (reference sequence). The CDR3 runs to 17 residues. Trimming left V 2 bases short and J 4 bases short, with 17 bases between. CDR3: CASSQLAGGGITGELFF. For the CDR3, the DNA is TGTGCCAGCAGCCAACTGGCTGGCGGGGGCATCACCGGGGAGCTGTTTTTT.

The rearrangement joins TRBV6-2 or TRBV6-3 to TRBJ1-5; D not certain. Trimming cost V 2 bases and J 4 bases, with 15 bases left between them. The CDR3 sequence is 16 residues long. Germline V lookup: CDR1 MNHEY, CDR2 SVGEGT. CDR3 region: CASSYRQAGANQPQHF. The DNA of the CDR3 is TGTGCCAGCAGTTACCGGCAGGCAGGTGCAAATCAGCCCCAGCATTTT.

This clonotype was detected many times. The V call is TRBV7-3, the J call TRBJ2-1; D unresolved. Trimming cost V 2 bases and J 1 base, with 9 bases left between them. CDR3 length equals 15 residues. From germline, CDR1 is SGHTA and CDR2 FQGTGA. CDR3 sequence (DNA): TGTGCCAGCAGCTTATGGCGCGGTTCCTACAATGAGCAGTTCTTC. It yields the protein CASSLWRGSYNEQFF.

This clonotype was seen at least ten times. The gene calls are TRBV7-9 and TRBJ2-1; 16 bases are a match to TRBD2. The CDR3 consists of 17 residues. The germline V gene has CDR1 SEHNR and CDR2 FQNEAQ (reference sequence). V trimming: 6 bases; J trimming: 9 bases; junction bases outside the gene matches: 11. The DNA for the CDR3 is TGTGCCAGCAGAGATAGGGGACTAGCGGGAGGGCCCGGTGAGCAGTTCTTC. This sequence encodes CASRDRGLAGGPGEQFF.

The chain has TRBV6-2 or TRBV6-3 and TRBJ2-7, with a weak D call TRBD2 (5 bases). The CDR3 totals 13 residues. V was shortened by 5 bases and J by 4 bases, with 12 bases between the two germline ends. CDR1 and CDR2 (germline): MNHEY, SVGEGT. CDR3 residues: CASSLKRRYEQYF. The CDR3 DNA is TGTGCCAGCAGTCTTAAGCGGAGGTACGAGCAGTACTTC.